One sample yielded the 17 T cell receptor beta chains listed below, sequenced in a study of control samples from healthy donors and cancer patients. Assay: immunoSEQ multiplex PCR; the TCRdb copy retains only in-frame clones and omits some. The sample carries some 140,000 clones, roughly 94% recorded once. The material sequenced was blood. Receptors originate from a middle-aged man in good health.

The chain has TRBV5-1 and TRBJ2-6; 12 bases align to TRBD1. From germline, CDR1 is SGHRS and CDR2 YFSETQ. The CDR3 has 19 residues. The V and J ends lost 4 bases and 2 bases, in that order; junction bases with no gene match: 10. As DNA, the CDR3 is TGCGCCAGCAGCCGACGTGTGGGACAGGGGGCGACTGGGGCCAACGTCCTGACTTTC. It is translated as CASSRRVGQGATGANVLTF.

This clone has a single count. The chain joins TRBV28 to TRBJ2-1, with 7 bases matching TRBD2. The germline CDR1 and CDR2 sequences are MDHEN and SYDVKM. V dropped 5 bases and J dropped 0; count of bases not matched to a gene: 13. This CDR3 has 18 amino acids. The CDR3 coding sequence is TGTGCCAGCAGTCTCCCTCACGCAGCGGGACTCTCCTACAATGAGCAGTTCTTC. This gives the protein CASSLPHAAGLSYNEQFF.

CDR3 coding DNA: TGTGCCAGTAGTCATAAGGGGGCAGAGCAGCCCCAGCATTTT. Residues: CASSHKGAEQPQHF. V gene TRBV19 combines with J gene TRBJ1-5; TRBD1 aligns across 7 bases. CDR1 LNHDA and CDR2 SQIVND come from the germline V gene (reference sequence). This CDR3 spans 14 amino acids. Trimming took 5 bases from V and 7 from J; bases not matched to a gene: 8.

V is TRBV30 and J is TRBJ1-2; D remains unclear. Per the germline V gene, CDR1 is GTSNPN and CDR2 is SVGIG (reference sequence). The CDR3 is 11 residues long. V was cut by 2 bases and J by 4 bases, with 5 bases left in between. The DNA for the CDR3 is TGTGCCTGGAGTTTCGGCTATGGCTACACCTTC. Protein product: CAWSFGYGYTF.

J is TRBJ1-6 and V is TRBV28; D not resolved. The CDR3 length is 13 residues. Looked up from germline, CDR1 is MDHEN and CDR2 is SYDVKM. The V gene lost 3 bases and the J gene lost 6 bases, with 6 bases spanning the gap. CDR3: CASSLAGNSPLHF. The CDR3 DNA follows: TGTGCCAGCAGTTTGGCGGGTAATTCACCCCTCCACTTT.

A single count supports this clone. This specimen includes other DNA sequences encoding the same CDR3. The CDR3 region is CASSVGEGQPQHF. The CDR3, as DNA: TGTGCCAGCAGCGTAGGGGAAGGGCAGCCCCAGCATTTT. The rearrangement links TRBV9 to TRBJ1-5; D is unresolved. Germline V gene lookup returns CDR1 SGDLS and CDR2 YYNGEE. Between the trimmed V and J ends, which lost 0 bases and 7 bases, there was a span of 8 bases. The CDR3 is made up of 13 amino acids.

The V gene is TRBV4-3, the J gene TRBJ1-4; D is ambiguous. V lost 0 bases, J lost 8 bases, and 10 bases lay in between. CDR3 size: 14 residues. Germline-derived CDR1 and CDR2 are LGHNA and YSLEER. Written as DNA, the CDR3 is TGCGCCAGCAGCCAAGATACCAGACCCGAAAAACTGTTTTTT. Its translation: CASSQDTRPEKLFF.

The chain carries TRBV18 and TRBJ1-2, with TRBD1 matching 8 bases. V gave up 3 bases and J gave up 6 bases; unmatched junction bases: 0. This CDR3 spans 12 amino acids. Germline CDR1 is KGHSH and CDR2 is LQKENI. CDR3 DNA sequence: TGTGCCAGCTCACCGGACAGGGATGGCTACACCTTC. Translating it yields CASSPDRDGYTF.

The genes are TRBV30 and TRBJ2-1; D unclear. The CDR3 consists of 14 residues. Germline V gives CDR1 GTSNPN, CDR2 SVGIG (reference sequence). V was pared by 0 bases and J by 12 bases, with 18 bases between. DNA of the CDR3: TGTGCCTGGAGTGTATCCCTACCGAAGGGTGGGCAGTTCTTC. This translates into CAWSVSLPKGGQFF.

The gene calls are TRBV27 and TRBJ1-2; D might be TRBD1 (6 bases). The CDR3 runs 17 residues. Trimming removed 4 bases from V and 7 bases from J, with 25 bases in between. The germline V gene encodes CDR1 MNHEY and CDR2 SMNVEV (reference sequence). CDR3 DNA sequence: TGTGCCAGCAGTTATCTCGGGGGGGGCAGGGGTAATGGTGGCTACACCTTC. Encoded protein: CASSYLGGGRGNGGYTF.

The chain has TRBV12-3 or TRBV12-4 and TRBJ1-1, with TRBD1 matching 7 bases. The CDR3 runs to 13 residues. V lost 6 bases, J lost 9 bases, and 10 bases stayed unmatched. The CDR3, as DNA: TGTGCCAGCAGCCGTGACAGGGTATATCAAGCTTTCTTT. It specifies CASSRDRVYQAFF.

The CDR3 sequence: CASRDSSNEKLFF. CDR3 DNA sequence: TGTGCCAGCAGAGACAGCTCTAATGAAAAACTGTTTTTT. The rearrangement uses TRBV7-9 and TRBJ1-4; D may be TRBD1 (5 bases). Germline CDR1 and CDR2: SEHNR and FQNEAQ (reference sequence). This CDR3 has 13 amino acids. The ends were cut back, 6 bases at V and 3 bases at J, with 8 bases in the middle.

This sequence joins TRBV6-2 or TRBV6-3 and TRBJ1-2, with 8 bases lining up with TRBD1. This CDR3 comprises 14 residues. V shed 6 bases, J shed 6 bases, and the junction held 9 bases outside the gene matches. In germline, CDR1 is MNHEY, CDR2 SVGEGT. The CDR3 region is CASSRLGQANGYTF. CDR3 DNA sequence: TGTGCCAGCAGCCGCCTGGGACAGGCGAATGGCTACACCTTC.

The CDR3 sequence: CASSLAGFGGGEQFF. The DNA for the CDR3 is TGCGCCAGCAGCTTGGCCGGATTCGGAGGGGGTGAGCAGTTCTTC. This chain uses TRBV5-1 with TRBJ2-1; the D gene could be TRBD1 or TRBD2 (6 bases each). V gave up 0 bases and J gave up 9 bases, with 16 bases separating them. The CDR3 contains 15 residues. Per germline, CDR1 SGHRS and CDR2 YFSETQ.

V is TRBV28 and J is TRBJ1-1, with D uncertain. The CDR3 is 13 residues long. V shed 5 bases and J shed 4 bases, with 11 bases lying between them. CDR1 and CDR2 (germline): MDHEN, SYDVKM. The CDR3 reads CASSRVMGTEAFF. The CDR3 nucleotides are TGTGCCAGCAGTCGGGTTATGGGCACTGAAGCTTTCTTT.

V usage is TRBV19 and J usage is TRBJ2-7, with 8 nucleotides matching TRBD1. V trimming: 4 bases; J trimming: 4 bases; junction bases outside the gene matches: 9. Germline V CDR1 and CDR2: LNHDA, SQIVND (reference sequence). The CDR3 is 15 amino acids. This CDR3 reads CASSNAATGAYEQYF. The CDR3 region has the DNA TGTGCCAGTAGTAACGCCGCGACAGGGGCTTACGAGCAGTACTTC.

V usage is TRBV27 and J usage is TRBJ1-4; 7 nucleotides agree with TRBD1. The CDR3 is 16 residues long. From germline, CDR1 is MNHEY and CDR2 SMNVEV (reference sequence). Trimming removed 5 bases from V and 8 bases from J; junction bases left unmatched: 14. This chain's CDR3 is CASSPSRQGLGEKLFF. In DNA, the CDR3 is TGTGCCAGCAGTCCCTCCCGACAGGGCTTAGGGGAAAAACTGTTTTTT. Looking up the rest from reference TRBV27 and TRBJ1-4 gives the full variable domain: EAQVTQNPRYLITVTGKKLTVTCSQNMNHEYMSWYRQDPGLGLRQIYYSMNVEVTDKGDVPEGYKVSRKEKRNFPLILESPSPNQTSLYFCASSPSRQGLGEKLFFGSGTQLSVL.